The clone carrying this T cell receptor (beta chain) has just a few counts. TCRbeta library construction was performed incorporating unique molecular identifiers. TCRdb analysed the PCR reads with MiXCR anew, one entry per CDR3 protein. In the table there are about 610,000 distinct CDR3 sequences, about 10% of which are singletons. The sample originates from a study of T-cell reconstitution after alpha-beta-depleted transplantation in children. Trimming cost V 6 bases and J 5 bases; bases outside gene matches: 7. From germline, CDR1 is MNHNS and CDR2 SASEGT. The CDR3 spans 15 residues. The source was PBMCs from the stem cell graft donor, collected from the stem cell graft. V usage is TRBV6-1 and J usage is TRBJ1-6, with 7 bases lining up with TRBD1. The clonotype originates from a human donor who donated a stem cell graft to a child with acute myeloid leukemia. CDR3: CASRGGTVHNSPLHF. CDR3 sequence (DNA): TGTGCCAGCAGAGGGGGGACAGTTCATAATTCACCCCTCCACTTT.